Sequencing of this T cell receptor beta chain was carried out in a study (dated by TCRdb to the mid-2010s). Broadly, across the study: The study set out to test whether tumor-infiltrating Tregs in breast cancer get recruited from blood Tregs or are instead converted in situ from other CD4+ T cell subsets. Overall results and qualifications from the work: Tumor memory CD4+ T cell TCR gene usage was found to cluster with blood and lymph node memory CD4+ cells and with lymph node naive CD4+ cells. The TCR alpha and beta sequences of tumor-infiltrating Tregs showed the greatest overlap with tumor naive CD4+ T cells, followed by blood naive CD4+ T cells. Rather than covering whole repertoires, validation in the larger cohort was restricted to a single TCR beta V-J rearrangement.

Cells that were CD4+CD25+CD127-/low were the ones isolated as Tregs. Tregs, naive and memory CD4+ T cells from tumor, blood and ipsilateral draining lymph nodes of about five breast cancer patients underwent full-length TCR alpha and beta sequencing. Ficoll density gradient centrifugation was used to isolate mononuclear cells from either lymph nodes or roughly 50 ml of peripheral blood. FACS confirmed that the sorted cell populations were more than 90% pure. Amplification of full-length TCR variable regions was done by 5' RACE PCR using constant-region reverse primers, and this step was followed by semi-nested PCR with Nested Universal Primer A. The ReliaPrep RNA Cell Miniprep System was used to extract total RNA, which was then reverse transcribed into 5'RACE-ready cDNA with the SMARTer RACE 5'/3' Kit. Multiplex adaptors were used to barcode full-length TCR alpha and beta libraries, and the barcoded libraries were sequenced on an Illumina MiSeq. Per the original workflow: For each of nine subset-tissue groups, sequencing data from the five patients were combined, and the groups were compared by unsupervised clustering of TCR gene usage. Repertoire similarity was calculated with the Morisita-Horn index, weighting shared sequences by their contribution to each repertoire. TCRdb reprocessed the public reads (quality trimming at Q25 with fastp, clone calling with MiXCR) and kept in-frame beta chains. One record per CDR3 amino acid sequence lists the most common genes and DNA. TCRdb, rather than the study authors, made the V and J calls. The sample table records about 42,000 distinct CDR3 sequences; about 20% of these occur just once. Together, the top ten hold about 4% of the sample.

The CDR3 runs 17 residues from the cysteine to the phenylalanine. Of all the DNA, just the CDR3 is kept, 51 bases in frame from base 1. V is cut by 1 base and J by 0 bases, and the space between the germline ends is 12 bases. Looking up the germline V gene yields CDR1 LGHNA and CDR2 YNFKEQ. There are a few counts of this clonotype. Its cognate antigen has yet to be identified. No base-level quality is on record; no much larger clone is a single base apart. The sequence came from a female donor with breast cancer. The V and J segments used are TRBV4-2 and TRBJ1-4, with an unclear D gene assignment. Sequenced sample: Tregs sorted from blood. CDR3 loop: CASSQALSSATNEKLFF. The DNA reads TGTGCCAGCAGCCAAGCATTGTCGAGCGCAACTAATGAAAAACTGTTTTTT.